This T cell receptor (beta chain) is drawn from a study of T cell repertoires in aging, cancer and after chemotherapy. Whole-study context: The whole study produced a dataset of roughly 8.8 million TCR reads. Study results and limitations: Untreated cancer patients had significantly lower blood TCR diversity than age-matched healthy donors.

Multiplex touch-down PCR with TRB-A/B primers amplified rearranged V-D-J TRB sequences. TCRdb re-called the multiplex PCR reads with MiXCR, one entry per CDR3 protein. The table lists some 5,000 distinct CDR3 sequences, around 21% of them singletons, with around 15% in the top ten. Amplification of TCR beta used genomic DNA extracted from peripheral blood. The germline gives CDR1 MNHNS, CDR2 SASEGT. V was shortened by 8 bases and J by 4 bases, with 17 bases between the two germline ends. The CDR3 is 14 amino acids. Points on this clonotype: Antigen: not known.

The receptor comes from a human donor with a blood cancer. The sequenced sample consisted of blood. The chain is built from TRBV6-1 and TRBJ1-1, with D perhaps matching TRBD1 (5 bases). This CDR3 reads CASGWGGRSTEAFF. In DNA form, the CDR3 reads TGTGCCAGCGGGTGGGGGGGGAGGTCCACTGAAGCTTTCTTT.